Following are 2 T cell receptor beta chains from one sample sequenced in a study of vaccination and CD4 T cells after COVID-19. Treatment: roughly 11-day PBMC culture with coronavirus spike peptide pools or control peptides (ViraFEST assay). Antigen specificity for these receptors is unknown. CD4+ T cells that had been cultured provided DNA sequenced with the Oncomine TCR Beta short-read assay. TCRdb processed the PCR reads anew with MiXCR; each CDR3 protein has one entry. The sample has approximately 11,000 distinct CDR3 sequences; roughly 40% are singletons. This sample comprised CD4+ T cells from blood, cultured in vitro, obtained after SARS-CoV-2 vaccination. These receptors originate from a human donor who had recovered from COVID-19.

The chain carries TRBV10-3 and TRBJ2-7, with 7 bases lining up with TRBD2. Unmatched junction bases numbered 2, after V lost 4 bases and J lost 5 bases. This CDR3 has 12 residues. Looked up from germline, CDR1 is ENHRY and CDR2 is SYGVKD. This CDR3 reads CAISATSDEQYF. The CDR3 bases are TGTGCCATCAGTGCAACTAGCGACGAGCAGTACTTC.

This clonotype was seen a handful of times. The rearrangement links TRBV28 to TRBJ2-7, with a possible D match to TRBD1 (6 bases). Per the germline V gene, CDR1 is MDHEN and CDR2 is SYDVKM. This CDR3 spans 12 amino acids. Trimming took off 5 bases at V and 4 bases at J, with 9 bases between the two ends. The CDR3 region has the DNA TGTGCCAGCAGTGTACAGGGTTACGAGCAGTACTTC. Translating it yields CASSVQGYEQYF.